Included here is one T cell receptor beta chain sequence, with context. Its specificity is unknown. Germline V lookup: CDR1 MNHEY, CDR2 SVGAGI. There are 12 residues in the CDR3. V shed 9 bases and J 2 bases; nucleotides not matched to a gene: 2. These data are taken from a study of cytomegalovirus exposure and HLA in healthy donors. Study background: As an earlier analysis found, around 200 million T cells yielded 90 million to 140 million unique TCR beta sequences.

Study results and caveats: Presence/absence analyses rested on an assumption that sequencing depth was roughly uniform across donors. The study designated 150 or so TCR beta chains cytomegalovirus-associated. V- and J-gene trimming of TCR beta was linked (in a later analysis) to a missense DCLRE1C variant.

The PCR used 60 Vbeta and 13 Jbeta primers. Only in-frame clones appear in the TCRdb table, and some are missing; sequencing was by immunoSEQ multiplex PCR. The data show about 150,000 clones, about 88% seen once. The chain uses TRBV6-5 and TRBJ2-5; 8 bases are shared with TRBD2. The clonotype comes from a woman under 30 in good health and CMV-seronegative. Sequenced sample: PBMCs. The CDR3 sequence is CASSGNQETQYF. As DNA, the CDR3 is TGTGCCAGTAGCGGGAATCAAGAGACCCAGTACTTC.